The next 11 T cell receptor beta chains were all read from a single sample in a study of blood T cell repertoires in COVID-19. Profiled with immunoSEQ multiplex PCR; TCRdb holds only in-frame clones, not every one. The sample lists roughly 160,000 clones, about 88% occurring once. The sequenced sample consisted of peripheral blood. These receptors were taken from a man aged 18 to 30 with acute or convalescent COVID-19.

The count of this clone is one. This chain joins TRBV28 and TRBJ1-4; possible D gene TRBD1, 5 bases. Looked up from germline, CDR1 is MDHEN and CDR2 is SYDVKM. V gave up 8 bases and J gave up 6 bases, with 16 bases separating them. The CDR3 is made up of 14 amino acids. CDR3 protein: CASLDPRGDEKLFF. For the CDR3, the DNA is TGTGCCAGCCTCGACCCCCGGGGGGATGAAAAACTGTTTTTT.

As to this clone: The sample has other DNA sequences that encode this CDR3 too. V is TRBV9 and J is TRBJ1-1; D gene ambiguous. This CDR3 has 13 amino acids. Germline lookup yields CDR1 SGDLS and CDR2 YYNGEE. The V and J ends lost 2 bases and 0 bases respectively, with 5 bases between them. CDR3 nucleotides: TGTGCCAGCAGCGTTTCCTTGAACACTGAAGCTTTCTTT. Its protein product is CASSVSLNTEAFF.

The J gene is TRBJ2-5, the V gene TRBV7-2; 14 nucleotides line up with TRBD2. V trimming: 6 bases; J trimming: 5 bases; junction bases outside the gene matches: 5. This CDR3 contains 15 residues. Germline V gene sequence: CDR1 SGHTA, CDR2 FQGNSA. The CDR3 here is CASSRTSGGLETQYF. The CDR3 region has the DNA TGTGCCAGCAGTAGGACTAGCGGGGGGCTTGAGACCCAGTACTTC.

The chain couples TRBV28 to TRBJ1-2; 12 bases fit TRBD1. The germline V gene encodes CDR1 MDHEN and CDR2 SYDVKM. The CDR3 length is 17 residues. V lost 6 bases and J lost 1; bases outside the gene matches: 9. Here the CDR3 DNA reads TGTGCCAGCAGCGACCGGGACAGGGGGCGCGGTAACTATGGCTACACCTTC. Protein sequence: CASSDRDRGRGNYGYTF.

V usage is TRBV4-1 and J usage is TRBJ1-2; D gene ambiguous. CDR1 is MGHRA and CDR2 is YSYEKL in the germline V gene. The CDR3 runs to 13 residues. V was cut by 4 bases and J by 4 bases, with 10 bases left in between. CDR3 sequence (DNA): TGCGCCAGCAGCCCCGGGGAGGTCTATGGCTACACCTTC. Encoded protein: CASSPGEVYGYTF.

In this sample, this clone turned up once. The chain combines TRBV9 with TRBJ1-3, with 9 bases lining up with TRBD1. The CDR3 length is 19 residues. V trimming: 0 bases; J trimming: 3 bases; junction bases outside the gene matches: 13. Germline V CDR1 and CDR2: SGDLS, YYNGEE. The CDR3: CASSVGPDRGGSGGNTIYF. The DNA for the CDR3 is TGTGCCAGCAGCGTAGGCCCGGACAGGGGAGGATCGGGTGGAAACACCATATATTTT.

CDR3 in DNA: TGTGCCAGCTCAGGACAGGGGCACACTGAAGCTTTCTTT. Amino acids: CASSGQGHTEAFF. This chain links TRBV6-5 with TRBJ1-1, with TRBD1 identical over 9 bases. V lost 8 bases and J lost 3; bases outside the gene matches: 4. The CDR3 length is 13 residues. The germline V gene encodes CDR1 MNHEY and CDR2 SVGAGI.

The gene calls are TRBV7-3 and TRBJ2-5; 8 bases align to TRBD2. The V and J ends lost 0 bases and 5 bases, in that order; junction bases with no gene match: 5. The CDR3 sequence is 15 residues long. CDR1 and CDR2 from the germline V gene are SGHTA and FQGTGA. Here the CDR3 DNA reads TGTGCCAGCAGCTTAACAGCGGGGGTAGGGGAGACCCAGTACTTC. It specifies CASSLTAGVGETQYF.

The rearrangement joins TRBV6-5 to TRBJ1-5; D is unresolved. V lost 4 bases, J lost 2 bases, and 15 bases lay in between. The CDR3 length is 16 residues. Germline CDR1 reads MNHEY; CDR2 reads SVGAGI. The CDR3 DNA reads TGTGCCAGCAGTTCCATCCCGGGCGGGGGCAATCAGCCCCAGCATTTT. Residues: CASSSIPGGGNQPQHF.

The rearrangement uses TRBV5-5 and TRBJ2-3; TRBD2 might be the D (6 bases). The CDR3 runs 15 residues. CDR1 and CDR2 from the germline V gene are SGHKS and YYEKEE (reference sequence). Trimming left V 7 bases short and J 2 bases short, with 17 bases between. CDR3 DNA: TGTGCCAGCTGTCCCGGGGGTTTTCTCACAGATACGCAGTATTTT. Amino acids: CASCPGGFLTDTQYF.

V gene TRBV18 combines with J gene TRBJ1-5; a possible D gene is TRBD1 (5 bases). Trimming shortened V by 0 bases and J by 2 bases, and 11 bases separated the two germline ends. Per the germline V gene, CDR1 is KGHSH and CDR2 is LQKENI. This CDR3 spans 16 amino acids. This CDR3 reads CASSPPGRIGNQPQHF. In nucleotides, the CDR3 is TGTGCCAGCTCACCACCGGGGCGGATAGGCAATCAGCCCCAGCATTTT.